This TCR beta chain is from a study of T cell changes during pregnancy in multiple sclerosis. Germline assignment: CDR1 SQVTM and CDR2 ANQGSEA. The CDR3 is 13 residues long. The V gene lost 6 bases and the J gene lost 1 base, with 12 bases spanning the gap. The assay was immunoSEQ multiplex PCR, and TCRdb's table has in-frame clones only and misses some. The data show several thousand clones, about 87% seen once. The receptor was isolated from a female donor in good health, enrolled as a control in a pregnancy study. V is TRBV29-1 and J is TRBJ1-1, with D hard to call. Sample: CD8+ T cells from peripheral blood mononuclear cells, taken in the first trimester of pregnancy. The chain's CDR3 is CSVEPDKNTEAFF. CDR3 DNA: TGCAGCGTCGAGCCCGACAAGAACACTGAAGCTTTCTTT.